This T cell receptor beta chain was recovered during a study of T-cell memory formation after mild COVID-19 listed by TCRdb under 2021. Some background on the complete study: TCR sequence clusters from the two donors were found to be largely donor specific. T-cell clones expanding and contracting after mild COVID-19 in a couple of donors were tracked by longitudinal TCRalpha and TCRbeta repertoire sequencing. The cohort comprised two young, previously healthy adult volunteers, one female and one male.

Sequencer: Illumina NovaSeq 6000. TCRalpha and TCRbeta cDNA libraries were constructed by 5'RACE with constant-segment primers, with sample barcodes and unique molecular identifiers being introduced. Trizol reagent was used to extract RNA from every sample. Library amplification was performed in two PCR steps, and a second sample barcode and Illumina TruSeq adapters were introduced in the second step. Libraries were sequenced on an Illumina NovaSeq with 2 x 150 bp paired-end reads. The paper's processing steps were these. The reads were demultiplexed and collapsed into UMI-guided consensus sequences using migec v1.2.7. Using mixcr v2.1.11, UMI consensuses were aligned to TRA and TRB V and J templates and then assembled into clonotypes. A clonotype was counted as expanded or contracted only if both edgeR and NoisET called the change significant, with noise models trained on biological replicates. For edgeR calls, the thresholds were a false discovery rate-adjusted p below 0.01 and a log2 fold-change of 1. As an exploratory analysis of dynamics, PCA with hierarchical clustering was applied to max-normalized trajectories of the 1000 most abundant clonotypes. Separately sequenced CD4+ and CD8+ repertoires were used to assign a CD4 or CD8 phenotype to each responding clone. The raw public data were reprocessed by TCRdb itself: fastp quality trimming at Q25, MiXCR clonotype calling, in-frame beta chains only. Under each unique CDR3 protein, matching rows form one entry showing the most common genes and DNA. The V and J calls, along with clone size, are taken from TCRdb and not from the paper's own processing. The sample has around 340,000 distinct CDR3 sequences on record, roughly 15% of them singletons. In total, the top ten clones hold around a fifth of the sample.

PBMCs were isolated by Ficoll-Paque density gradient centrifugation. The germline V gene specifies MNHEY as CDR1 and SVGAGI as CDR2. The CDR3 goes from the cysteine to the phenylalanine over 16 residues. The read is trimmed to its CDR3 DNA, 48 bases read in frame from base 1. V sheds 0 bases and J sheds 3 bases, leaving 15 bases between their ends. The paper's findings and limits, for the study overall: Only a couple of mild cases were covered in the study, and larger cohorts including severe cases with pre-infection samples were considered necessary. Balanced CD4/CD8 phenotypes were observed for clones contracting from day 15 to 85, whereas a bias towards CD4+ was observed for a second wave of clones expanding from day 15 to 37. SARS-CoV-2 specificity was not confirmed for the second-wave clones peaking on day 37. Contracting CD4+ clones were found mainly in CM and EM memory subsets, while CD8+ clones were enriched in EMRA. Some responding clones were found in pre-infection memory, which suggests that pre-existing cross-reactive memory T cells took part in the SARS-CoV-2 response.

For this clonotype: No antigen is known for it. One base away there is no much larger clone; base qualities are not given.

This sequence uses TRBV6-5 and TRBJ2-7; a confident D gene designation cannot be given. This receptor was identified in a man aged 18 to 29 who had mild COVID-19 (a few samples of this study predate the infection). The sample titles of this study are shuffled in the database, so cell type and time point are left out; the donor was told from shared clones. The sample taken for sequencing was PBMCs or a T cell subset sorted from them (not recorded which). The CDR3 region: CASSYSAFGVYYEQYF. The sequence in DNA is TGTGCCAGCAGTTACTCCGCCTTTGGGGTCTACTACGAGCAGTACTTC.